These 23 T cell receptor beta chains were all obtained from the same sample, sequenced in a study of T-cell memory formation after mild COVID-19 (dated by TCRdb to about 2021). Receptors were amplified or captured by 5' RACE. Reads for this sample came from an Illumina NovaSeq 6000. TCRdb trimmed the raw reads at Q25, called clones with MiXCR and kept productive beta chains. Under each unique CDR3 protein, matching rows form one entry showing the most common genes and DNA. The sample includes fewer than 350,000 distinct CDR3 sequences, with over 15% observed a single time. The ten largest account for approximately 22% of the sample. The sequencing sample was made of PBMCs or a T cell subset sorted from them (not recorded which). All receptors come from a man aged 18 to 30 who had mild COVID-19 (a few samples of this study predate the infection). The sample titles of this study are shuffled in the database, so cell type and time point are left out; the donor was told from shared clones.

The V gene is TRBV7-3, the J gene TRBJ1-1; 9 bases match TRBD1. V lost 4 bases to trimming and J lost 10 bases; unmatched junction nucleotides: 4. The CDR3 has 12 amino acids. The germline V gene has CDR1 SGHTA and CDR2 FQGTGA. The CDR3 DNA reads TGTGCCAGCAGCTACGACAGGGGGGTAGCTTTCTTT. This translates into CASSYDRGVAFF.

This clonotype has more than one count but fewer than ten. The rearrangement joins TRBV12-3 or TRBV12-4 to TRBJ1-1; TRBD1 matches at 8 bases. After removal of 6 bases from V and 4 bases from J, the junction contained 4 bases not matched to a gene. This CDR3 region has 13 residues. The CDR3 reads CASSPRGPTEAFF. In DNA form, the CDR3 reads TGTGCCAGCAGCCCCAGGGGGCCCACTGAAGCTTTCTTT.

The chain employs TRBV11-2 and TRBJ2-2; 8 positions match TRBD2. The CDR3 has 17 residues. CDR1 is SGHAT and CDR2 is FQNNGV in the germline V gene. J lost 0 bases, V lost 5 bases, and 8 bases had no gene match. In DNA, the CDR3 is TGTGCCAGCAGCCCTCGTCTCGGGGGGGCGAACACCGGGGAGCTGTTTTTT. Translated: CASSPRLGGANTGELFF.

This clonotype came up a few times. DNA of the CDR3: TGTGCCAGCAGTTACTCGGGCCAGGGCGACGAGCAGTACTTC. As protein: CASSYSGQGDEQYF. The chain recombines TRBV6-5 with TRBJ2-7; tentatively, D is TRBD1 (5 bases). Trimming cost V 0 bases and J 5 bases, with 11 bases left between them. The CDR3 is 14 residues long. Germline CDR1 MNHEY, CDR2 SVGAGI.

This clonotype was seen many times. The CDR3 nucleotides read TGTGCCAGCAGCTTATATGGTCTAGCACAAGAGACCCAGTACTTC. Its translation: CASSLYGLAQETQYF. The chain employs TRBV7-9 and TRBJ2-5; D possibly corresponds to TRBD2 (5 bases). CDR3 length equals 15 residues. Germline V CDR1 and CDR2: SEHNR, FQNEAQ (reference sequence). V lost 2 bases, J lost 2 bases, and 12 bases lay in between.

DNA for the CDR3: TGTGCCACCAGCATAGGACAGTCAAACATTCAGTACTTC. Its protein product is CATSIGQSNIQYF. The rearrangement joins TRBV15 to TRBJ2-4; D perhaps matches TRBD1 (6 bases). Germline CDR1 reads LNHNV; CDR2 reads YYDKDF (reference sequence). Trimming stripped 4 bases from V and 6 bases from J, with 10 bases between. The CDR3 consists of 13 residues.

This clonotype came up a few times. V gene TRBV3-1 combines with J gene TRBJ2-3, with TRBD2 as a possible D gene (6 bases). V lost 2 bases to trimming and J lost 4 bases, with 10 bases between them. This CDR3 is 14 amino acids long. Germline V gene data show CDR1 as LGHDT and CDR2 as YNNKEL (reference sequence). CDR3 sequence (DNA): TGTGCCAGCAGCCAACGGGACTTCTCAGATACGCAGTATTTT. Its translation: CASSQRDFSDTQYF.

This clonotype has a handful of counts. The chain is built from TRBV5-1 and TRBJ2-5, with D maybe TRBD2 (7 bases). The germline gives CDR1 SGHRS, CDR2 YFSETQ. The CDR3 consists of 14 residues. Between the trimmed V and J ends, which lost 4 bases and 6 bases, there was a span of 16 bases. The CDR3 protein is CASSPEGGGKTQYF. The CDR3, as DNA: TGCGCCAGCAGCCCGGAAGGGGGGGGGAAGACCCAGTACTTC.

The gene calls are TRBV9 and TRBJ1-1; TRBD1 is a possible D gene (5 bases). Trimming pared 0 bases from V and 1 base from J, leaving 10 bases between. The germline V gene encodes CDR1 SGDLS and CDR2 YYNGEE. There are 15 residues in the CDR3. CDR3: CASSVDWGGNTEAFF. Here the CDR3 DNA reads TGTGCCAGCAGCGTAGATTGGGGGGGGAACACTGAAGCTTTCTTT.

The sample holds many counts of this clonotype. One end of the junction is discordant with germline, which a read error may explain. CDR3 protein: CASSLAFRDVVCF. CDR3 nucleotide sequence: TGTGCCAGCAGCTTAGCCTTCCGGGACGTAGTATGCTTC. The gene calls are TRBV7-9 and TRBJ2-5, with D perhaps given as TRBD1 or TRBD2 (5 bases each). CDR1 is SEHNR and CDR2 is FQNEAQ in the germline V gene (reference sequence). The CDR3 is 13 residues long.

This clonotype was recorded at least ten times. This chain connects TRBV20-1 to TRBJ2-3; 11 nucleotides align to TRBD2. After removal of 0 bases from V and 0 bases from J, the junction contained 2 bases not matched to a gene. Germline V gives CDR1 DFQATT, CDR2 SNEGSKA (reference sequence). The CDR3 spans 16 residues. Here the CDR3 reads CSARDGTSGSTDTQYF. The CDR3 coding sequence is TGCAGTGCTAGAGATGGGACTAGCGGAAGCACAGATACGCAGTATTTT.

The genes are TRBV6-5 and TRBJ2-1; 8 bases line up with TRBD2. The germline CDR1 and CDR2 sequences are MNHEY and SVGAGI. This CDR3 is built from 17 residues. J gave up 9 bases and V 6 bases, and 19 bases lay outside the gene matches. DNA of the CDR3: TGTGCCAGCAGACTACGGGGAGCGGGACTAGGTGATTCTGAGCAGTTCTTC. Translating gives CASRLRGAGLGDSEQFF.

This clonotype was seen only a few times. CDR3 region: CASSGASRDIQYF. CDR3 nucleotide sequence: TGTGCCAGCTCGGGTGCCAGCCGGGACATTCAGTACTTC. V is TRBV5-8 and J is TRBJ2-4, with unresolved D. The CDR3 is 13 residues long. V lost 7 bases to trimming and J lost 8 bases, with 16 bases between them. CDR1 SGHTS and CDR2 YDEGEE come from the germline V gene.

V usage is TRBV28 and J usage is TRBJ2-2; no clear D. Per the germline V gene, CDR1 is MDHEN and CDR2 is SYDVKM. The CDR3 consists of 14 residues. With 4 bases removed from V and 7 bases from J, the gap between germline ends came to 13 bases. The CDR3 protein is CASSSPAAGGELFF. The CDR3 coding sequence is TGTGCCAGCAGTTCCCCGGCAGCCGGCGGGGAGCTGTTTTTT. The full variable domain, its missing parts supplied by reference TRBV28 and TRBJ2-2, is DVKVTQSSRYLVKRTGEKVFLECVQDMDHENMFWYRQDPGLGLRLIYFSYDVKMKEKGDIPEGYSVSREKKERFSLILESASTNQTSMYLCASSSPAAGGELFFGEGSRLTVL.

There are a few counts of this clonotype. The chain combines TRBV7-9 with TRBJ1-4; D call uncertain. The germline V gene encodes CDR1 SEHNR and CDR2 FQNEAQ (reference sequence). The CDR3 extends over 12 amino acids. The V and J ends lost 7 bases and 12 bases respectively, with 15 bases between them. CDR3 loop: CASNRGENQLFF. The CDR3 nucleotides read TGTGCCAGCAACCGTGGGGAGAATCAACTGTTTTTT.

The V and J genes are TRBV5-4 and TRBJ1-2, with D tentatively TRBD1 (5 bases). The CDR3 is made up of 14 amino acids. Trimming stripped 1 base from V and 0 bases from J, with 7 bases between. Germline CDR1 is SGHNT and CDR2 is YYREEE (reference sequence). The CDR3 DNA is TGTGCCAGCAGCTTGCCGGGGGCTAACTATGGCTACACCTTC. Translation gives CASSLPGANYGYTF.

This clonotype has more than one count but fewer than ten. The J gene is TRBJ2-5, the V gene TRBV28, with D possibly matching TRBD2 (6 bases). V was clipped by 8 bases and J by 5 bases, with 12 bases between them. Germline CDR1 is MDHEN and CDR2 is SYDVKM. There are 12 residues in the CDR3. CDR3 sequence reads: CASGGLGETQYF. The CDR3 bases are TGTGCCAGCGGGGGACTGGGGGAGACCCAGTACTTC.

The V gene is TRBV7-2, the J gene TRBJ1-1, with 7 bases fitting TRBD1. CDR1 and CDR2 from the germline V gene are SGHTA and FQGNSA. This CDR3 is 15 amino acids long. V shed 6 bases, J shed 3 bases, and the junction held 10 bases outside the gene matches. This chain's CDR3 is CASRHFGQGDTEAFF. The CDR3 DNA reads TGTGCCAGCAGGCACTTTGGGCAGGGGGACACTGAAGCTTTCTTT.

This clonotype was counted at least ten times. The CDR3 reads CASSPRAGGPGDTQYF. The CDR3 DNA follows: TGTGCCAGCAGCCCTCGAGCGGGGGGGCCGGGCGATACGCAGTATTTT. The gene calls are TRBV7-7 and TRBJ2-3; TRBD2 matches 10 bases. Losses at the gene ends were 5 bases for V and 6 bases for J; bases not matched to a gene: 11. CDR3 length equals 16 residues. CDR1 SSHAT and CDR2 FNYEAQ come from the germline V gene (reference sequence). The whole variable domain, remainder taken from reference TRBV7-7 and TRBJ2-3, is GAGVSQSPRYKVTKRGQDVTLRCDPISSHATLYWYQQALGQGPEFLTYFNYEAQPDKSGLPSDRFSAERPEGSISTLTIQRTEQRDSAMYRCASSPRAGGPGDTQYFGPGTRLTVL.

This rearrangement joins TRBV6-5 to TRBJ1-5; D call uncertain. The germline V and J ends were trimmed by 11 bases and 0 bases, with 14 bases remaining between them. Germline V gene data show CDR1 as MNHEY and CDR2 as SVGAGI. The CDR3 totals 14 residues. CDR3 coding DNA: TGTGCCTCCTCGGGGTCCGATAGCAATCAGCCCCAGCATTTT. It encodes CASSGSDSNQPQHF.

The V gene is TRBV4-3, the J gene TRBJ2-1; D gene unclear. This CDR3 contains 17 residues. The germline V and J ends were trimmed by 1 base and 7 bases, with 20 bases remaining between them. CDR1 is LGHNA, CDR2 YSLEER, per germline. CDR3 DNA sequence: TGCGCCAGCAGCCAAGTCGTTGTCTGGACGGAATCGAATGAGCAGTTCTTC. Translating gives CASSQVVVWTESNEQFF.

This clonotype was seen only a few times. V usage is TRBV3-1 and J usage is TRBJ2-3, with a weak D call TRBD2 (5 bases). The CDR3 extends over 15 amino acids. Trimming took off 2 bases at V and 0 bases at J, with 9 bases between the two ends. The germline V gene has CDR1 LGHDT and CDR2 YNNKEL (reference sequence). Here the CDR3 reads CASSQKRSSTDTQYF. For the CDR3, the DNA is TGTGCCAGCAGCCAAAAGCGGAGTAGCACAGATACGCAGTATTTT.

Only a few counts were recorded for this clonotype. The chain employs TRBV5-1 and TRBJ1-2; D gene unclear. Germline assignment: CDR1 SGHRS and CDR2 YFSETQ. Trimming removed 7 bases at V and 5 bases at J, with 12 bases between. The CDR3 has 12 residues. The CDR3 protein is CASAAEGYGYTF. The CDR3 DNA sequence: TGCGCCAGCGCCGCAGAGGGATATGGCTACACCTTC.